These T cell receptor beta chains were read from a single sample in a study of graft-versus-host responses after intestinal transplantation. Method: immunoSEQ multiplex PCR; TCRdb's copy keeps in-frame clones and lacks some. The sample shows about 97,000 clones, 75% to 95% of them seen only once. The material sequenced was PBMCs, taken around 68 weeks after intestinal transplant. The receptor source for this set is a human patient who received an intestinal transplant, so some T cells may come from the graft donor. CDR3s include the opening cysteine and the closing phenylalanine or tryptophan. The order of the fields is CDR3 length, J gene, V gene, clone size, D gene, CDR3 protein, CDR3 DNA. D genes are given only for firm matches. Not every row has a clone size; where given, it reads once, few, many or a size class.

cdr3_length: 13; j_call: TRBJ2-7; v_call: TRBV7-9; clone_size: NA; d_call: NA; cdr3_aa: CASSLGLAYEQYF; cdr3_nt: TGTGCCAGCAGCTTAGGTTTAGCCTACGAGCAGTACTTC
cdr3_length: 14; j_call: TRBJ2-7; v_call: TRBV10-3; clone_size: NA; d_call: TRBD2; cdr3_aa: CAISERVAGDEQYF; cdr3_nt: TGTGCCATCAGTGAGCGGGTAGCGGGGGACGAGCAGTACTTC
cdr3_length: 13; j_call: TRBJ2-5; v_call: TRBV2; clone_size: NA; d_call: NA; cdr3_aa: CASSGRQKETQYF; cdr3_nt: TGTGCCAGCAGTGGGAGACAAAAAGAGACCCAGTACTTC
cdr3_length: 16; j_call: TRBJ2-4; v_call: TRBV7-2; clone_size: NA; d_call: NA; cdr3_aa: CASSLVGQLAKNIQYF; cdr3_nt: TGTGCCAGCAGCTTAGTAGGTCAACTAGCCAAAAACATTCAGTACTTC
cdr3_length: 15; j_call: TRBJ1-6; v_call: TRBV5-8; clone_size: NA; d_call: TRBD1; cdr3_aa: CASSLLTGTHSPLHF; cdr3_nt: TGTGCCAGCAGCTTGCTGACAGGGACTCATTCACCCCTCCACTTT
cdr3_length: 18; j_call: TRBJ1-6; v_call: TRBV9; clone_size: NA; d_call: TRBD1; cdr3_aa: CASSTPGTGGAISSPLHF; cdr3_nt: TGTGCCAGCAGCACCCCCGGGACAGGAGGGGCGATATCTTCACCCCTCCACTTT
cdr3_length: 13; j_call: TRBJ1-4; v_call: TRBV5-1; clone_size: NA; d_call: NA; cdr3_aa: CASMGREDEKLFF; cdr3_nt: TGCGCCAGCATGGGCAGGGAGGATGAAAAACTGTTTTTT
cdr3_length: 15; j_call: TRBJ2-3; v_call: TRBV7-8; clone_size: NA; d_call: TRBD2; cdr3_aa: CASSLVAGGTDTQYF; cdr3_nt: TGTGCCAGCAGCTTAGTAGCGGGGGGCACAGATACGCAGTATTTT
cdr3_length: 14; j_call: TRBJ1-6; v_call: TRBV9; clone_size: NA; d_call: NA; cdr3_aa: CASSVVDSNSPLHF; cdr3_nt: TGTGCCAGCAGCGTAGTTGACAGCAATTCACCCCTCCACTTT
cdr3_length: 14; j_call: TRBJ1-1; v_call: TRBV2; clone_size: NA; d_call: TRBD1; cdr3_aa: CASSFVSGGTEAFF; cdr3_nt: TGTGCCAGCAGCTTTGTCTCAGGGGGCACTGAAGCTTTCTTT
cdr3_length: 16; j_call: TRBJ1-6; v_call: TRBV27; clone_size: NA; d_call: NA; cdr3_aa: CASSYSGVLGNSPLHF; cdr3_nt: TGTGCCAGCAGTTACTCAGGGGTTTTGGGCAATTCACCCCTCCACTTT
cdr3_length: 13; j_call: TRBJ2-1; v_call: TRBV7-2; clone_size: NA; d_call: NA; cdr3_aa: CASSLTYSGEQFF; cdr3_nt: TGTGCCAGCAGCTTAACCTACTCCGGAGAGCAGTTCTTC
cdr3_length: 14; j_call: TRBJ2-1; v_call: TRBV7-3; clone_size: NA; d_call: NA; cdr3_aa: CASSPDRAYNEQFF; cdr3_nt: TGTGCCAGCAGCCCGGATCGGGCCTACAATGAGCAGTTCTTC
cdr3_length: 16; j_call: TRBJ1-3; v_call: TRBV7-9; clone_size: few; d_call: NA; cdr3_aa: CASSPRTLSSGNTIYF; cdr3_nt: TGTGCCAGCAGCCCCAGGACCCTGAGCTCTGGAAACACCATATATTTT
cdr3_length: 15; j_call: TRBJ2-1; v_call: TRBV25-1; clone_size: NA; d_call: TRBD2; cdr3_aa: CASSESRGVYNEQFF; cdr3_nt: TGTGCCAGCAGTGAATCACGGGGGGTCTACAATGAGCAGTTCTTC
cdr3_length: 12; j_call: TRBJ2-3; v_call: TRBV5-4; clone_size: NA; d_call: NA; cdr3_aa: CASSRGTDTQYF; cdr3_nt: TGTGCCAGCAGCAGGGGCACAGATACGCAGTATTTT
cdr3_length: 16; j_call: TRBJ1-1; v_call: TRBV7-9; clone_size: NA; d_call: NA; cdr3_aa: CASKPFGVDLNTEAFF; cdr3_nt: TGTGCCAGCAAACCTTTTGGTGTAGACTTGAACACTGAAGCTTTCTTT
cdr3_length: 12; j_call: TRBJ1-5; v_call: TRBV10-2; clone_size: NA; d_call: NA; cdr3_aa: CASSPPNQPQHF; cdr3_nt: TGCGCCAGCAGTCCCCCTAATCAGCCCCAGCATTTT
cdr3_length: 18; j_call: TRBJ1-6; v_call: TRBV7-3; clone_size: NA; d_call: NA; cdr3_aa: CASSLTGTQSSYNSPLHF; cdr3_nt: TGTGCCAGCAGCTTAACCGGGACCCAGAGCTCCTATAATTCACCCCTCCACTTT
cdr3_length: 13; j_call: TRBJ2-1; v_call: TRBV25-1; clone_size: once; d_call: NA; cdr3_aa: CASSQLDHDEQFF; cdr3_nt: TGTGCCAGCAGTCAATTGGACCACGACGAGCAGTTCTTC
cdr3_length: 13; j_call: TRBJ2-7; v_call: TRBV7-9; clone_size: once; d_call: TRBD1; cdr3_aa: CASSYGTAYEQYF; cdr3_nt: TGTGCCAGCAGCTACGGGACAGCCTACGAGCAGTACTTC
cdr3_length: 11; j_call: TRBJ1-4; v_call: TRBV6-5; clone_size: NA; d_call: NA; cdr3_aa: CASSKGEKLFF; cdr3_nt: TGTGCCAGCAGCAAAGGTGAAAAACTGTTTTTT
cdr3_length: 13; j_call: TRBJ1-5; v_call: TRBV6-1; clone_size: NA; d_call: NA; cdr3_aa: CASSPGRNQPQHF; cdr3_nt: TGTGCCAGCAGCCCGGGTCGCAATCAGCCCCAGCATTTT
cdr3_length: 13; j_call: TRBJ1-2; v_call: TRBV19; clone_size: NA; d_call: NA; cdr3_aa: CASSLGGNYGYTF; cdr3_nt: TGTGCCAGTAGTTTGGGGGGAAACTATGGCTACACCTTC
cdr3_length: 14; j_call: TRBJ1-1; v_call: TRBV13; clone_size: NA; d_call: TRBD1; cdr3_aa: CASSSGQPNTEAFF; cdr3_nt: TGTGCCAGCAGCTCGGGACAGCCGAACACTGAAGCTTTCTTT
cdr3_length: 13; j_call: TRBJ1-1; v_call: TRBV5-4; clone_size: NA; d_call: NA; cdr3_aa: CASSRTSSTEAFF; cdr3_nt: TGTGCCAGCAGCCGGACAAGTAGTACTGAAGCTTTCTTT
cdr3_length: 16; j_call: TRBJ2-2; v_call: TRBV2; clone_size: once; d_call: NA; cdr3_aa: CASSESGGPNTGELFF; cdr3_nt: TGTGCCAGCAGTGAATCCGGGGGCCCGAACACCGGGGAGCTGTTTTTT
cdr3_length: 12; j_call: TRBJ1-6; v_call: TRBV5-5; clone_size: NA; d_call: NA; cdr3_aa: CASSSYNSPLHF; cdr3_nt: TGTGCCAGCAGCTCCTATAATTCACCCCTCCACTTT
cdr3_length: 13; j_call: TRBJ1-5; v_call: TRBV29-1; clone_size: NA; d_call: TRBD1; cdr3_aa: CSVELDRGQPQHF; cdr3_nt: TGCAGCGTTGAATTGGACAGGGGACAGCCCCAGCATTTT
cdr3_length: 15; j_call: TRBJ1-3; v_call: TRBV5-1; clone_size: NA; d_call: TRBD1; cdr3_aa: CASSPRDRGEDTIYF; cdr3_nt: TGCGCCAGCAGCCCCCGGGACAGGGGAGAAGACACCATATATTTT
cdr3_length: 16; j_call: TRBJ1-3; v_call: TRBV18; clone_size: NA; d_call: NA; cdr3_aa: CASSPRGPNSGNTIYF; cdr3_nt: TGTGCCAGCTCACCACGGGGGCCCAACTCTGGAAACACCATATATTTT
cdr3_length: 16; j_call: TRBJ1-4; v_call: TRBV4-1; clone_size: NA; d_call: NA; cdr3_aa: CASSQRWRGFDEKLFF; cdr3_nt: TGCGCCAGCAGCCAACGGTGGAGGGGATTTGATGAAAAACTGTTTTTT
cdr3_length: 16; j_call: TRBJ2-6; v_call: TRBV5-1; clone_size: NA; d_call: NA; cdr3_aa: CASSSGPVSGANVLTF; cdr3_nt: TGCGCCAGCAGCTCAGGACCGGTCTCTGGGGCCAACGTCCTGACTTTC
cdr3_length: 15; j_call: TRBJ2-7; v_call: TRBV9; clone_size: NA; d_call: NA; cdr3_aa: CASSVAPDGALGQYF; cdr3_nt: TGTGCCAGCAGCGTAGCTCCGGACGGCGCTCTCGGGCAGTACTTC
cdr3_length: 16; j_call: TRBJ2-5; v_call: TRBV5-1; clone_size: NA; d_call: NA; cdr3_aa: CASSIGGGIGQETQYF; cdr3_nt: TGCGCCAGCAGCATTGGAGGTGGGATAGGGCAAGAGACCCAGTACTTC
cdr3_length: 16; j_call: TRBJ1-1; v_call: TRBV27; clone_size: once; d_call: TRBD1; cdr3_aa: CASSLKGAYSNTEAFF; cdr3_nt: TGTGCCAGCAGTCTCAAGGGGGCATACTCGAACACTGAAGCTTTCTTT
cdr3_length: 16; j_call: TRBJ1-2; v_call: TRBV6-6; clone_size: NA; d_call: NA; cdr3_aa: CASSYTRGTLNYGYTF; cdr3_nt: TGTGCCAGCAGTTACACTCGGGGGACACTAAACTATGGCTACACCTTC
cdr3_length: 14; j_call: TRBJ1-6; v_call: TRBV11-2; clone_size: NA; d_call: NA; cdr3_aa: CASSLMGGDSPLHF; cdr3_nt: TGTGCCAGCAGCTTAATGGGGGGGGATTCACCCCTCCACTTT
cdr3_length: 14; j_call: TRBJ1-5; v_call: TRBV19; clone_size: NA; d_call: NA; cdr3_aa: CASSIQHSNQPQHF; cdr3_nt: TGTGCCAGTAGTATCCAACATAGCAATCAGCCCCAGCATTTT
cdr3_length: 15; j_call: TRBJ2-7; v_call: TRBV4-1; clone_size: NA; d_call: TRBD2; cdr3_aa: CASSQDGLAGYEQYF; cdr3_nt: TGCGCCAGCAGCCAAGACGGACTAGCTGGCTACGAGCAGTACTTC
cdr3_length: 16; j_call: TRBJ1-5; v_call: TRBV19; clone_size: once; d_call: NA; cdr3_aa: CASSSPSGRAGQPQHF; cdr3_nt: TGTGCCAGTAGTTCCCCGAGTGGGAGGGCGGGCCAGCCCCAGCATTTT
cdr3_length: 14; j_call: TRBJ1-2; v_call: TRBV4-1; clone_size: few; d_call: TRBD1; cdr3_aa: CASSGRDRGRGYTF; cdr3_nt: TGCGCCAGCAGCGGTCGGGACAGGGGGAGAGGCTACACCTTC
cdr3_length: 19; j_call: TRBJ2-6; v_call: TRBV7-2; clone_size: NA; d_call: TRBD1; cdr3_aa: CASSSKDRQSLSGANVLTF; cdr3_nt: TGTGCCAGCAGCTCAAAGGACAGGCAATCCCTCTCTGGGGCCAACGTCCTGACTTTC
cdr3_length: 17; j_call: TRBJ2-3; v_call: TRBV5-8; clone_size: NA; d_call: TRBD2; cdr3_aa: CASSLAPERGVGDTQYF; cdr3_nt: TGTGCCAGCAGCTTGGCCCCCGAGCGGGGGGTGGGTGATACGCAGTATTTT
cdr3_length: 14; j_call: TRBJ1-2; v_call: TRBV6-1; clone_size: NA; d_call: NA; cdr3_aa: CASSEAWYGDGYTF; cdr3_nt: TGTGCCAGCAGTGAAGCTTGGTACGGGGACGGCTACACCTTC
cdr3_length: 15; j_call: TRBJ1-2; v_call: TRBV25-1; clone_size: NA; d_call: NA; cdr3_aa: CASSSPQGYAYGYTF; cdr3_nt: TGTGCCAGCAGTTCCCCACAGGGATACGCCTATGGCTACACCTTC
cdr3_length: 12; j_call: TRBJ2-3; v_call: TRBV2; clone_size: NA; d_call: NA; cdr3_aa: CASSYLADTQYF; cdr3_nt: TGTGCCAGCAGCTACCTTGCGGATACGCAGTATTTT
cdr3_length: 14; j_call: TRBJ1-1; v_call: TRBV18; clone_size: once; d_call: TRBD1; cdr3_aa: CASSPGQGVDEAFF; cdr3_nt: TGTGCCAGCTCACCGGGACAGGGGGTGGATGAAGCTTTCTTT
cdr3_length: 16; j_call: TRBJ1-2; v_call: TRBV4-1; clone_size: NA; d_call: NA; cdr3_aa: CASSQVDRRANYGYTF; cdr3_nt: TGCGCCAGCAGCCAAGTGGACAGAAGGGCTAACTATGGCTACACCTTC
cdr3_length: 16; j_call: TRBJ2-1; v_call: TRBV4-2; clone_size: few; d_call: TRBD2; cdr3_aa: CASSQDLAGGMDEQFF; cdr3_nt: TGTGCCAGCAGCCAAGATCTAGCGGGGGGGATGGATGAGCAGTTCTTC
cdr3_length: 11; j_call: TRBJ2-1; v_call: TRBV9; clone_size: NA; d_call: NA; cdr3_aa: CASSIPGEQFF; cdr3_nt: TGTGCCAGCAGCATACCGGGGGAGCAGTTCTTC
cdr3_length: 14; j_call: TRBJ1-2; v_call: TRBV19; clone_size: NA; d_call: TRBD1; cdr3_aa: CASSTPTGGRGYTF; cdr3_nt: TGTGCCAGTAGTACCCCTACAGGGGGCCGTGGCTACACCTTC
cdr3_length: 14; j_call: TRBJ1-4; v_call: TRBV6-1; clone_size: NA; d_call: TRBD1; cdr3_aa: CASSVGTGPEKLFF; cdr3_nt: TGTGCCAGCAGTGTGGGGACAGGCCCTGAAAAACTGTTTTTT
cdr3_length: 15; j_call: TRBJ2-1; v_call: TRBV5-4; clone_size: NA; d_call: TRBD1; cdr3_aa: CASSLVQGAYNEQFF; cdr3_nt: TGTGCCAGCAGCTTGGTTCAGGGGGCCTACAATGAGCAGTTCTTC